The 26 T cell receptor beta chains in this list originate from one sample, sequenced in a study of blood T cell repertoires in COVID-19. TCRdb keeps only in-frame clones here, not all; method: immunoSEQ multiplex PCR. The profile shows approximately 180,000 clones, around 79% of them singletons. Sample: peripheral blood. The receptors derive from an older woman with acute or convalescent COVID-19.

The chain joins TRBV5-4 to TRBJ2-2; the match to TRBD2 covers 7 bases. The germline CDR1 and CDR2 sequences are SGHNT and YYREEE (reference sequence). The CDR3 is 14 amino acids. Unmatched junction bases numbered 4, after V lost 5 bases and J lost 3 bases. DNA of the CDR3: TGTGCCAGCAGGGGACTACGAGACACCGGGGAGCTGTTTTTT. It translates to CASRGLRDTGELFF.

This clone was recorded once. The rearrangement joins TRBV10-3 to TRBJ2-1; 12 nucleotides agree with TRBD2. The length of the CDR3 is 18 residues. Trimming removed 0 bases from V and 4 bases from J; junction bases left unmatched: 7. CDR1 and CDR2 (germline): ENHRY, SYGVKD. The CDR3 DNA is TGTGCCATCAGTGAGTCGAGGACTAGCGGGAATCCATACAATGAGCAGTTCTTC. It is translated as CAISESRTSGNPYNEQFF.

This clone was recorded once. The chain uses TRBV3-1 (or the pseudogene TRBV3-2) and TRBJ1-2; D call uncertain. V dropped 1 base and J dropped 6 bases, with 6 bases sitting between them. The CDR3 runs 12 residues. CDR1 and CDR2 from the germline V gene are LGHDT and YNNKEL (reference sequence). CDR3 sequence (DNA): TGTGCCAGCAGCCAAGCAGGTAATGGCTACACCTTC. The encoded protein is CASSQAGNGYTF.

The rearrangement links TRBV4-1 to TRBJ2-1; 12 bases line up with TRBD2. This CDR3 region has 17 residues. With V trimmed by 1 base and J by 8 bases, 9 bases remained unmatched. The germline CDR1 and CDR2 sequences are MGHRA and YSYEKL. The CDR3 sequence is CASSQGLAGVWGYEQFF. The CDR3 nucleotides read TGCGCCAGCAGCCAAGGACTAGCGGGAGTGTGGGGGTATGAGCAGTTCTTC.

The chain carries TRBV9 and TRBJ1-5; possibly TRBD1 for D (5 bases). The length of the CDR3 is 15 residues. V was cut by 0 bases and J by 7 bases, with 14 bases left in between. Germline-derived CDR1 and CDR2 are SGDLS and YYNGEE. Written as DNA, the CDR3 is TGTGCCAGCAGCGTAGGGGGGGATCGGAGGCAGCCCCAGCATTTT. Translating gives CASSVGGDRRQPQHF.

The chain couples TRBV19 to TRBJ2-3; D unresolved. The V gene's germline CDR1 is LNHDA and CDR2 SQIVND (reference sequence). The CDR3 runs to 14 residues. V gave up 3 bases and J gave up 4 bases, with 11 bases separating them. The CDR3 nucleotides read TGTGCCAGTAGTATTCAGAATGGTGCAGATACGCAGTATTTT. Translation: CASSIQNGADTQYF. The full variable domain, its missing parts supplied by reference TRBV19 and TRBJ2-3, is DGGITQSPKYLFRKEGQNVTLSCEQNLNHDAMYWYRQDPGQGLRLIYYSQIVNDFQKGDIAEGYSVSREKKESFPLTVTSAQKNPTAFYLCASSIQNGADTQYFGPGTRLTVL.

The chain combines TRBV7-9 with TRBJ2-1, with D possibly TRBD1 on 5 matching bases. Germline lookup yields CDR1 SEHNR and CDR2 FQNEAQ (reference sequence). The V and J ends lost 1 base and 5 bases respectively, with 12 bases between them. There are 15 residues in the CDR3. The CDR3 spells CASSLGSGRNNEQFF. The DNA of the CDR3 is TGTGCCAGCAGCTTAGGGTCAGGGCGGAACAATGAGCAGTTCTTC. Supplemented by reference TRBV7-9 and TRBJ2-1, the full variable domain reads DTGVSQNPRHKITKRGQNVTFRCDPISEHNRLYWYRQTLGQGPEFLTYFQNEAQLEKSRLLSDRFSAERPKGSFSTLEIQRTEQGDSAMYLCASSLGSGRNNEQFFGPGTRLTVL.

The chain joins TRBV2 to TRBJ1-5; the D is unclear. Trimming removed 3 bases at V and 0 bases at J, with 9 bases between. From germline, CDR1 is SNHLY and CDR2 FYNNEI. The CDR3 sequence is 15 residues long. The CDR3 nucleotides read TGTGCCAGCAGTGACTTAGCGATTAGCAATCAGCCCCAGCATTTT. Translating it yields CASSDLAISNQPQHF.

The chain joins TRBV30 to TRBJ2-1, with TRBD2 matching 8 bases. J was trimmed by 3 bases and V by 2 bases; bases with no gene match: 6. Germline V lookup: CDR1 GTSNPN, CDR2 SVGIG (reference sequence). CDR3 length: 15 amino acids. In nucleotides, the CDR3 is TGTGCCTGGAGTACAACTAGCGGTTTCTACAATGAGCAGTTCTTC. This sequence encodes CAWSTTSGFYNEQFF.

The rearrangement joins TRBV18 to TRBJ1-1; D is unresolved. V shed 6 bases and J shed 7 bases, with 15 bases lying between them. The CDR3 totals 13 residues. CDR1 KGHSH and CDR2 LQKENI come from the germline V gene. The CDR3 DNA follows: TGTGCCAGCTCCGAGCTGGAGGGAGATGAAGCTTTCTTT. It yields the protein CASSELEGDEAFF. The whole variable domain, filled in from reference TRBV18 and TRBJ1-1, reads NAGVMQNPRHLVRRRGQEARLRCSPMKGHSHVYWYRQLPEEGLKFMVYLQKENIIDESGMPKERFSAEFPKEGPSILRIQQVVRGDSAAYFCASSELEGDEAFFGQGTRLTVV.

The chain combines TRBV30 with TRBJ1-1, with D unresolved. CDR1 and CDR2 from the germline V gene are GTSNPN and SVGIG (reference sequence). The CDR3 consists of 16 residues. Between the trimmed V and J ends, which lost 0 bases and 3 bases, there was a span of 17 bases. The CDR3 loop is CAWSVYQFGAHTEAFF. CDR3 nucleotides: TGTGCCTGGAGTGTGTATCAGTTCGGAGCGCACACTGAAGCTTTCTTT.

The V gene is TRBV19, the J gene TRBJ1-5; no firm D call. The CDR3 consists of 17 residues. From germline, CDR1 is LNHDA and CDR2 SQIVND (reference sequence). With 3 bases removed from V and 2 bases from J, the gap between germline ends came to 17 bases. Here the CDR3 DNA reads TGTGCCAGTAGTATGGGGAGGAGTCCGGCGGGCAATCAGCCCCAGCATTTT. It specifies CASSMGRSPAGNQPQHF.

CDR3 sequence reads: CASSARQANEKLFF. CDR3 coding DNA: TGTGCCAGCAGCGCCCGACAGGCGAATGAAAAACTGTTTTTT. This chain uses TRBV7-2 with TRBJ1-4; the D gene is possibly TRBD1 (6 bases). This CDR3 comprises 14 residues. Trimming shortened V by 5 bases and J by 5 bases, and 12 bases separated the two germline ends. CDR1 is SGHTA, CDR2 FQGNSA, per germline.

This clone was detected only once. The chain has TRBV20-1 and TRBJ2-1, with TRBD2 matching over 7 bases. This CDR3 region has 11 residues. V gave up 4 bases and J gave up 7 bases; unmatched junction bases: 1. Per the germline V gene, CDR1 is DFQATT and CDR2 is SNEGSKA (reference sequence). CDR3 bases: TGCAGTGCTATCGGGGGGAATGAGCAGTTCTTC. Protein: CSAIGGNEQFF.

The chain combines TRBV6-5 with TRBJ2-7, with 8 bases matching TRBD1. Germline assignment: CDR1 MNHEY and CDR2 SVGAGI. With 5 bases clipped from V and 5 bases from J, the junction kept 11 bases outside the gene matches. This CDR3 is 15 amino acids long. As DNA, the CDR3 is TGTGCCAGCAGTACCCTTGGACAGGGTCGAGACGAGCAGTACTTC. Protein sequence: CASSTLGQGRDEQYF.

The chain has TRBV7-2 and TRBJ1-5; tentatively, D is TRBD1 (6 bases). V dropped 2 bases and J dropped 6 bases, with 14 bases sitting between them. Germline values: CDR1 SGHTA, CDR2 FQGNSA. This CDR3 has 15 residues. CDR3 nucleotide sequence: TGTGCCAGCAGCTTAAAATCGGGGGGCACTCAGCCCCAGCATTTT. Translated, it gives CASSLKSGGTQPQHF. Using reference TRBV7-2 and TRBJ1-5 for the parts outside the CDR3, the full variable domain is GAGVSQSPSNKVTEKGKDVELRCDPISGHTALYWYRQSLGQGLEFLIYFQGNSAPDKSGLPSDRFSAERTGGSVSTLTIQRTQQEDSAVYLCASSLKSGGTQPQHFGDGTRLSIL.

This chain links TRBV4-1 with TRBJ2-7, with 13 bases matching TRBD2. Germline CDR1 and CDR2: MGHRA and YSYEKL. Unmatched junction bases numbered 16, after V lost 3 bases and J lost 2 bases. The CDR3 is 20 amino acids. The CDR3 sequence is CASSHGTPGTSGTLTYEQYF. CDR3 DNA sequence: TGCGCCAGCAGCCATGGAACCCCCGGGACTAGCGGGACCCTGACCTACGAGCAGTACTTC.

J is TRBJ1-1 and V is TRBV5-1; 9 bases match TRBD1. The germline V gene has CDR1 SGHRS and CDR2 YFSETQ. The trim removed 1 base at V and 2 bases at J, leaving 6 bases unmatched. The CDR3 extends over 16 amino acids. For the CDR3, the DNA is TGCGCCAGCAGCTTGACCGGGACAGGGCGTAACACTGAAGCTTTCTTT. Amino acid sequence: CASSLTGTGRNTEAFF.

The chain joins TRBV10-1 to TRBJ2-2; the D is unclear. V lost 4 bases and J lost 2, with 8 bases in between. From germline, CDR1 is WNHNN and CDR2 SYGVQD (reference sequence). The CDR3 length is 14 residues. CDR3 amino acids: CASSVTVNTGELFF. The DNA of the CDR3 is TGCGCCAGCAGTGTTACAGTCAACACCGGGGAGCTGTTTTTT.

V is TRBV2 and J is TRBJ2-3; maybe TRBD1 (6 bases). Germline CDR1 reads SNHLY; CDR2 reads FYNNEI. V was trimmed by 8 bases and J by 3 bases, leaving 9 bases between them. This CDR3 comprises 12 residues. The chain's CDR3 is CASQGWTDTQYF. The CDR3 nucleotides are TGTGCCAGCCAGGGGTGGACAGATACGCAGTATTTT.

The rearrangement uses TRBV7-8 and TRBJ1-6; possibly TRBD1 for D (6 bases). Germline CDR1 is SGHVS and CDR2 is FQNEAQ. This CDR3 has 13 amino acids. Trimming took 1 base from V and 15 from J, leaving 13 bases between them. In DNA form, the CDR3 reads TGTGCCAGCAGCTTAGTGGGGGCCTCCCACCTCCACTTT. Its protein product is CASSLVGASHLHF.

V gene TRBV7-2 combines with J gene TRBJ1-3, with 7 bases matching TRBD1. The CDR3 is 16 amino acids. Germline V gene lookup returns CDR1 SGHTA and CDR2 FQGNSA. Trimming removed 2 bases from V and 0 bases from J; junction bases left unmatched: 4. CDR3 in amino acids: CASSLSPGGSGNTIYF. CDR3 in DNA: TGTGCCAGCAGCTTATCTCCAGGGGGCTCTGGAAACACCATATATTTT. Together with reference TRBV7-2 and TRBJ1-3, the CDR3 gives the full variable domain: GAGVSQSPSNKVTEKGKDVELRCDPISGHTALYWYRQSLGQGLEFLIYFQGNSAPDKSGLPSDRFSAERTGGSVSTLTIQRTQQEDSAVYLCASSLSPGGSGNTIYFGEGSWLTVV.

This clone has only a few counts. The chain combines TRBV19 with TRBJ1-5, with D perhaps matching TRBD1 (5 bases). The length of the CDR3 is 15 residues. V gave up 4 bases and J gave up 6 bases, with 16 bases separating them. Germline values: CDR1 LNHDA, CDR2 SQIVND (reference sequence). The CDR3 bases are TGTGCCAGTAGTACAAGAGACAGCCTCAGTCAGCCCCAGCATTTT. Protein sequence: CASSTRDSLSQPQHF.

This chain joins TRBV19 and TRBJ2-3; the D gene is possibly TRBD1 (6 bases). The CDR3 runs 14 residues. The germline V gene has CDR1 LNHDA and CDR2 SQIVND (reference sequence). V dropped 5 bases and J dropped 0 bases, with 9 bases sitting between them. As DNA, the CDR3 is TGTGCCAGTAGTCCGACAGGTAGCACAGATACGCAGTATTTT. This sequence encodes CASSPTGSTDTQYF.

This clone was observed a few times. V is TRBV11-3 and J is TRBJ1-1, with D tentatively TRBD1 (5 bases). The CDR3 extends over 17 amino acids. V shed 3 bases and J shed 5 bases, with 22 bases lying between them. Looked up from germline, CDR1 is SGHNT and CDR2 is YENEEA. This CDR3 is CASSFPKLGRFLTEAFF. The CDR3 DNA is TGTGCCAGCAGCTTTCCTAAGTTGGGGCGATTTTTAACTGAAGCTTTCTTT.

The chain employs TRBV30 and TRBJ1-1, with a possible D match to TRBD1 (5 bases). Germline-derived CDR1 and CDR2 are GTSNPN and SVGIG (reference sequence). CDR3 length: 14 amino acids. The V end was cut by 5 bases, the J end by 1 base, with 14 bases between. CDR3 residues: CAWGRIRENTEAFF. The CDR3 DNA follows: TGTGCCTGGGGACGAATCAGGGAGAACACTGAAGCTTTCTTT.